The 27 T cell receptor beta chains listed next were all sequenced from one sample in a study of identical twins. TCRdb independently ran MiXCR on the 5' RACE reads; one entry per CDR3 protein. This table holds around 370,000 distinct CDR3 sequences, approximately 8.8% found once. The sample taken for sequencing was naive T cells sorted from blood. The receptors were gathered from a woman aged 50 to 65 in good health.

This clonotype was seen many times. The rearrangement links TRBV12-3 or TRBV12-4 to TRBJ1-2; 8 bases fit TRBD1. J gave up 4 bases and V 4 bases, and 5 bases lay outside the gene matches. The CDR3 runs 14 residues. Here the CDR3 reads CASSYTGGTYGYTF. The CDR3, as DNA: TGTGCCAGCAGTTACACAGGGGGGACCTATGGCTACACCTTC.

The table lists this clonotype with a few counts. The rearrangement links TRBV25-1 to TRBJ2-1; 9 bases are shared with TRBD1. CDR1 and CDR2 (germline): MGHDK, SYGVNS. Trimming at V came to 6 bases and at J to 10 bases, leaving 4 bases not matched to a gene. The CDR3 consists of 12 residues. CDR3 region: CASRTGGAEQFF. CDR3 DNA sequence: TGTGCCAGCAGAACAGGGGGCGCCGAGCAGTTCTTC.

A few counts support this clonotype. The V and J genes are TRBV4-1 and TRBJ1-1; TRBD1 is a possible D gene (5 bases). This CDR3 comprises 14 residues. Germline CDR1 MGHRA, CDR2 YSYEKL. The V end lost 0 bases, the J end lost 3 bases, and 8 bases lay between the germline ends. The CDR3 DNA sequence: TGCGCCAGCAGCCAAGAGAGGGGATACACTGAAGCTTTCTTT. This sequence encodes CASSQERGYTEAFF.

This clonotype showed up just a few times. The rearrangement joins TRBV28 to TRBJ2-4, with D unclear. Trimming shortened V by 10 bases and J by 4 bases, and 5 bases separated the two germline ends. Per the germline V gene, CDR1 is MDHEN and CDR2 is SYDVKM. The CDR3 is made up of 10 amino acids. This chain's CDR3 is CATEKNIQYF. In DNA, the CDR3 is TGTGCCACCGAAAAAAACATTCAGTACTTC.

This clonotype was counted many times. The chain employs TRBV20-1 and TRBJ2-1; D may be TRBD2 (6 bases). This CDR3 spans 13 amino acids. The V end lost 1 base, the J end lost 9 bases, and 13 bases lay between the germline ends. Germline-derived CDR1 and CDR2 are DFQATT and SNEGSKA (reference sequence). The CDR3 DNA reads TGCAGTGCTAGAGGAGGCGCCGGGAGTGAGCAGTTCTTC. It specifies CSARGGAGSEQFF.

J is TRBJ2-2 and V is TRBV2; 10 nucleotides line up with TRBD2. The CDR3 is made up of 18 amino acids. Trimming took 4 bases from V and 2 from J; bases not matched to a gene: 10. Germline lookup yields CDR1 SNHLY and CDR2 FYNNEI. The chain's CDR3 is CASSARPTSGVNTGELFF. The DNA for the CDR3 is TGTGCCAGCAGTGCCCGCCCCACTAGCGGGGTTAACACCGGGGAGCTGTTTTTT.

This clonotype was seen a handful of times. The V gene is TRBV20-1, the J gene TRBJ1-6, with D possibly being TRBD1 (5 bases). This CDR3 has 13 amino acids. The germline V and J ends were trimmed by 3 bases and 8 bases, with 11 bases remaining between them. Per the germline V gene, CDR1 is DFQATT and CDR2 is SNEGSKA (reference sequence). The CDR3 DNA reads TGCAGTGCTAGGATGGACACTCATTCACCCCTCCACTTT. Translation: CSARMDTHSPLHF.

This clonotype was seen a few times. The rearrangement uses TRBV6-1 and TRBJ2-7; D might be TRBD2 (5 bases). With 2 bases removed from V and 7 bases from J, the gap between germline ends came to 6 bases. CDR1 and CDR2 from the germline V gene are MNHNS and SASEGT. This CDR3 has 11 amino acids. CDR3 loop: CASSEPGEQYV. DNA for the CDR3: TGTGCCAGCAGTGAACCGGGGGAGCAGTACGTC.

The chain links TRBV11-3 to TRBJ2-2; D assignment may be TRBD1 or TRBD2 (5 bases each). The CDR3 consists of 19 residues. The germline V and J ends were trimmed by 0 bases and 0 bases, with 17 bases remaining between them. The germline gives CDR1 SGHNT, CDR2 YENEEA. CDR3 sequence: CASSLDRRWGPANTGELFF. In DNA, the CDR3 is TGTGCCAGCAGCTTAGATCGGAGGTGGGGACCGGCGAACACCGGGGAGCTGTTTTTT.

This rearrangement joins TRBV5-1 to TRBJ2-7; TRBD2 matches at 14 bases. V shed 4 bases, J shed 3 bases, and the junction held 9 bases outside the gene matches. Germline loops: CDR1 SGHRS, CDR2 YFSETQ. The CDR3 covers 17 residues. This CDR3 reads CASSRGLAGVTFYEQYV. For the CDR3, the DNA is TGCGCCAGCAGCCGGGGACTAGCGGGAGTAACCTTCTACGAGCAGTACGTC.

This clonotype was seen more than once but under ten times. The genes are TRBV21-1 and TRBJ1-6; the table assigns TRBD1, which was not confirmed against the DNA. TRBV21-1 is an annotated pseudogene. The CDR3 is 16 residues long. For the CDR3, the DNA is TGTGCCAGCAGCAAAGATGGGGACAGGGGAGAATCACCCCTCCACTTT. Translated, it gives CASSKDGDRGESPLHF.

This clonotype has a handful of counts. This chain uses TRBV6-2 or TRBV6-3 with TRBJ1-1; a weak D match, TRBD1 (5 bases). Germline CDR1 reads MNHEY; CDR2 reads SVGEGT. The CDR3 has 15 residues. Trimming pared 0 bases from V and 0 bases from J, leaving 8 bases between. CDR3 sequence reads: CASSYSAGMNTEAFF. For the CDR3, the DNA is TGTGCCAGCAGTTACTCAGCAGGGATGAACACTGAAGCTTTCTTT.

This clonotype has more than one count but fewer than ten. This rearrangement joins TRBV19 to TRBJ2-7; 7 nucleotides match TRBD2. The CDR3 extends over 17 amino acids. Per germline, CDR1 LNHDA and CDR2 SQIVND (reference sequence). The J segment lost 6 bases and the V segment lost 2 bases, leaving 16 bases of the junction unmatched. DNA for the CDR3: TGTGCCAGTAGTATAATTAGCGGCGGGAGCTTTATAGGCGAGCAGTACTTC. Translation: CASSIISGGSFIGEQYF.

This clonotype was seen many times. The chain links TRBV12-3 or TRBV12-4 to TRBJ2-1; D is uncertain. V lost 5 bases and J 7 bases, leaving 9 bases between the germline ends. The CDR3 is 12 residues long. The CDR3 bases are TGTGCCAGCAGTCCTAGTGTAAATGAGCAGTTCTTC. Its protein is CASSPSVNEQFF.

The table lists this clonotype with a few counts. The chain employs TRBV5-1 and TRBJ2-4, with 11 nucleotides matching TRBD2. The CDR3 spans 17 residues. Per the germline V gene, CDR1 is SGHRS and CDR2 is YFSETQ. V trimming: 4 bases; J trimming: 7 bases; junction bases outside the gene matches: 13. DNA for the CDR3: TGCGCCAGCAGCCCCCTTGGGACTAGCGGCCGGTGGAACATTCAGTACTTC. Its translation: CASSPLGTSGRWNIQYF.

This clonotype came up a few times. The chain has TRBV13 and TRBJ2-1; TRBD2 matches at 12 bases. The CDR3 consists of 15 residues. Unmatched junction bases numbered 7, after V lost 3 bases and J lost 10 bases. The germline V gene encodes CDR1 PRHDT and CDR2 FYEKMQ (reference sequence). CDR3 in DNA: TGTGCCAGCAGCTTCGGACTAGCGGGAAGGGTCGAGCAGTTCTTC. It codes for CASSFGLAGRVEQFF.

This clonotype was seen repeatedly, ten times or more. This sequence joins TRBV4-1 and TRBJ2-1; D may correspond to TRBD1 or TRBD2 (5 bases each). The V end was cut by 4 bases, the J end by 6 bases, with 19 bases between. Germline V gene sequence: CDR1 MGHRA, CDR2 YSYEKL. The CDR3 is 16 residues long. CDR3 nucleotide sequence: TGCGCCAGCAGCCCTTTACCTCACCGGGGCACCAATGAGCAGTTCTTC. Translation: CASSPLPHRGTNEQFF.

CDR3 in amino acids: CASSLGQENTEAFF. CDR3 coding DNA: TGCGCCAGCAGCTTGGGACAAGAGAACACTGAAGCTTTCTTT. J is TRBJ1-1 and V is TRBV5-1; unclear D gene. Germline V gene data show CDR1 as SGHRS and CDR2 as YFSETQ. Trimming took off 0 bases at V and 1 base at J, with 7 bases between the two ends. This CDR3 has 14 amino acids.

This clonotype was detected only a few times. The CDR3 here is CASSSGTTPYNEQFF. In DNA form, the CDR3 reads TGTGCCAGCAGTTCCGGAACGACTCCCTACAATGAGCAGTTCTTC. The V call is TRBV12-3 or TRBV12-4, the J call TRBJ2-1, with D unclear. There are 15 residues in the CDR3. Deletions cut 4 bases from V and 2 bases from J, with 12 bases between.

This clonotype was counted only a few times. V gene TRBV20-1 combines with J gene TRBJ2-1, with 9 bases matching TRBD1. The CDR3 length is 13 residues. The ends lost 5 bases at V and 9 bases at J; junction bases unmatched: 8. Germline CDR1 and CDR2: DFQATT and SNEGSKA (reference sequence). The DNA of the CDR3 is TGCAGTGCTCACCGGGACAGGGAGGCTGAGCAGTTCTTC. The encoded protein is CSAHRDREAEQFF.

The sample holds many counts of this clonotype. The V and J genes are TRBV12-3 or TRBV12-4 and TRBJ2-2, with no clear D. Trimming stripped 10 bases from V and 4 bases from J, with 7 bases between. This CDR3 spans 11 amino acids. The CDR3 sequence is CAIHITGELFF. The CDR3 bases are TGTGCCATCCACATCACCGGGGAGCTGTTTTTT.

This clonotype appeared many times. The chain carries TRBV12-3 or TRBV12-4 and TRBJ1-3, with unresolved D. Trimming cost V 6 bases and J 3 bases, with 3 bases left between them. The CDR3 loop spans 11 amino acids. This CDR3 reads CASSVGNTIYF. The DNA for the CDR3 is TGTGCCAGCAGCGTTGGAAACACCATATATTTT.

The chain links TRBV24-1 to TRBJ2-3; D not certain. The germline CDR1 and CDR2 sequences are KGHDR and SFDVKD. The CDR3 totals 13 residues. V lost 9 bases, J lost 0 bases, and 9 bases lay in between. CDR3 amino acids: CATSSGSTDTQYF. The CDR3 nucleotides are TGTGCCACCTCCTCCGGCAGCACAGATACGCAGTATTTT.

V gene TRBV20-1 combines with J gene TRBJ2-2, with a tentative D call TRBD2 (6 bases). Trimming pared 3 bases from V and 6 bases from J, leaving 14 bases between. Germline CDR1 DFQATT, CDR2 SNEGSKA (reference sequence). The CDR3 length is 14 residues. CDR3 in amino acids: CSASLSPGAGELFF. CDR3 nucleotides: TGCAGTGCTAGTTTGTCCCCGGGAGCCGGGGAGCTGTTTTTT.

The chain recombines TRBV4-2 with TRBJ1-1; D remains unclear. V was clipped by 1 base and J by 1 base, with 10 bases between them. The CDR3 is 15 residues long. Germline CDR1 LGHNA, CDR2 YNFKEQ. CDR3: CASSQVPGTNTEAFF. CDR3 coding DNA: TGTGCCAGCAGCCAAGTCCCGGGAACGAACACTGAAGCTTTCTTT.

The chain is built from TRBV27 and TRBJ2-6, with 12 bases identical to TRBD2. The germline V gene has CDR1 MNHEY and CDR2 SMNVEV (reference sequence). The CDR3 runs to 22 residues. Trimming removed 5 bases from V and 1 base from J; junction bases left unmatched: 18. CDR3 in DNA: TGTGCCAGCAGTCCGCGTGGACTAGCGGGGAGCCTAGAAAGGTCTGGGGCCAACGTCCTGACTTTC. This gives the protein CASSPRGLAGSLERSGANVLTF.

The J gene is TRBJ2-5, the V gene TRBV2; 10 nucleotides match TRBD2. J was trimmed by 3 bases and V by 4 bases; bases with no gene match: 11. The CDR3 spans 17 residues. Germline CDR1 reads SNHLY; CDR2 reads FYNNEI. For the CDR3, the DNA is TGTGCCAGCAGTGGATTTGGGAGGACTAGCGGAGAAGAGACCCAGTACTTC. Translated: CASSGFGRTSGEETQYF.